The 18 T cell receptor beta chains in this list originate from one sample, sequenced in a study of naive and memory T cell subsets. Broader study findings: Possibly reflecting memory cells re-expressing CD45RA, a few larger clonotypes occurred in naive repertoires, especially CD8.

An equimolar mix of two oligonucleotides served as the beta constant-region primer for TRBC1 and TRBC2. The ligated cDNA underwent four PCR rounds using SP2 and nested alpha and beta constant-region primers. Each CDR3 protein gets one entry after TCRdb re-called the UMI-ligation and nested PCR reads with MiXCR. This table holds around 140,000 distinct CDR3 sequences, about 20% found once. For these TCRs, the target antigens are not known. Source material: naive CD4+ T cells from blood. The receptors were sampled from a human donor in good health.

This clonotype has only a few counts. The chain recombines TRBV27 with TRBJ2-1; D call uncertain. The CDR3 totals 11 residues. The V gene's germline CDR1 is MNHEY and CDR2 SMNVEV (reference sequence). V shed 4 bases and J shed 10 bases, with 8 bases lying between them. Here the CDR3 DNA reads TGTGCCAGCAGTTATCTGGCGGAGCAGTTCTTC. This translates into CASSYLAEQFF.

A word on this clonotype: The junction differs from germline at one of its ends, possibly a read error. The V and J genes are TRBV12-3 or TRBV12-4 and TRBJ2-1; 7 nucleotides line up with TRBD2. This CDR3 has 11 residues. CDR3 region: CASSLADEQFF. Written as DNA, the CDR3 is TGTGCCAGCAGTCTAGCGGATGAGCAGTTCTTC.

With respect to this clonotype: It may be a read error: a sequence one base away is much more abundant. The rearrangement links TRBV7-2 to TRBJ2-7; 7 positions agree with TRBD1. The length of the CDR3 is 13 residues. Germline V gene lookup returns CDR1 SGHTA and CDR2 FQGNSA. CDR3 in DNA: TGTGTCAGCAGCTCGGGACAGTCCTACGAGCAGTACTTC. Residues: CVSSSGQSYEQYF.

The chain has TRBV7-2 and TRBJ2-2; D is uncertain. Germline lookup yields CDR1 SGHTA and CDR2 FQGNSA. V lost 5 bases and J 2 bases, leaving 12 bases between the germline ends. The length of the CDR3 is 15 residues. Here the CDR3 reads CASSRLGANTGELFF. The CDR3 nucleotides read TGTGCCAGCAGCCGACTCGGTGCAAACACCGGGGAGCTGTTTTTT.

The V gene is TRBV28, the J gene TRBJ1-5; D is undetermined. Germline values: CDR1 MDHEN, CDR2 SYDVKM. The CDR3 length is 12 residues. Between the trimmed V and J ends, which lost 7 bases and 4 bases, there was a span of 8 bases. The CDR3 sequence: CASKRWNQPQHF. The CDR3 DNA reads TGTGCCAGCAAGAGGTGGAATCAGCCCCAGCATTTT.

Only one count was recorded for this clonotype. J is TRBJ2-1 and V is TRBV28, with a tentative D call TRBD1 (5 bases). V lost 4 bases and J lost 0, with 13 bases in between. Germline CDR1 MDHEN, CDR2 SYDVKM. The CDR3 runs to 16 residues. CDR3 coding DNA: TGTGCCAGCAGTTCAGGGTCCAGTCTCTCCTACAATGAGCAGTTCTTC. Its translation is CASSSGSSLSYNEQFF. The full variable domain, in which reference TRBV28 and TRBJ2-1 provide the parts outside the CDR3, is DVKVTQSSRYLVKRTGEKVFLECVQDMDHENMFWYRQDPGLGLRLIYFSYDVKMKEKGDIPEGYSVSREKKERFSLILESASTNQTSMYLCASSSGSSLSYNEQFFGPGTRLTVL.

The sample holds a few counts of this clonotype. The CDR3 sequence is CASSPRLSPPNTGELFF. The CDR3 nucleotides are TGTGCCAGCAGCCCAAGACTATCCCCTCCGAACACCGGGGAGCTGTTTTTT. The chain joins TRBV7-9 to TRBJ2-2, with a possible D match to TRBD2 (5 bases). V lost 5 bases, J lost 0 bases, and 16 bases lay in between. CDR1 SEHNR and CDR2 FQNEAQ come from the germline V gene (reference sequence). The CDR3 totals 17 residues.

V usage is TRBV7-9 and J usage is TRBJ2-1; TRBD2 matches at 7 bases. Germline V gene data show CDR1 as SEHNR and CDR2 as FQNEAQ (reference sequence). This CDR3 comprises 17 residues. Trimming removed 3 bases from V and 0 bases from J; junction bases left unmatched: 8. DNA of the CDR3: TGTGCCAGCAGCTTTTCCTTAGGCGGGAGCTCCTACAATGAGCAGTTCTTC. This sequence encodes CASSFSLGGSSYNEQFF.

The genes are TRBV5-1 and TRBJ2-3, with a tentative D call TRBD1 (5 bases). Per the germline V gene, CDR1 is SGHRS and CDR2 is YFSETQ. The CDR3 has 14 residues. Between the trimmed V and J ends, which lost 4 bases and 0 bases, there was a span of 9 bases. CDR3 in amino acids: CASSPKGSTDTQYF. The CDR3 nucleotides read TGCGCCAGCAGCCCGAAGGGGAGCACAGATACGCAGTATTTT.

This clonotype was seen a single time. In DNA, the CDR3 is TGCGCCAGCAGCCAAGAGCCCGCAGGGGGTCGCACAGATACGCAGTATTTT. Translation gives CASSQEPAGGRTDTQYF. J is TRBJ2-3 and V is TRBV4-3; 7 positions match TRBD1. This CDR3 region has 17 residues. The V gene end was trimmed by 0 bases and the J gene end by 1 base; junction bases not matched to a gene: 7. Germline V CDR1 and CDR2: LGHNA, YSLEER.

The J gene is TRBJ2-5, the V gene TRBV5-1, with TRBD1 matching over 7 bases. J lost 5 bases, V lost 2 bases, and 6 bases had no gene match. The CDR3 contains 14 residues. Germline V lookup: CDR1 SGHRS, CDR2 YFSETQ. The CDR3, as DNA: TGCGCCAGCAGCTTACAGGGGCCCGGGGAGACCCAGTACTTC. This encodes CASSLQGPGETQYF. The complete variable domain, with remaining parts taken from reference TRBV5-1 and TRBJ2-5, reads KAGVTQTPRYLIKTRGQQVTLSCSPISGHRSVSWYQQTPGQGLQFLFEYFSETQRNKGNFPGRFSGRQFSNSRSEMNVSTLELGDSALYLCASSLQGPGETQYFGPGTRLLVL.

This clonotype has at least ten counts. One end of the junction fails to match germline, which may point to a read error. Here the CDR3 DNA reads TGTGCCAGCAGCTTAGCAGAGACCCAGTACTTC. It translates to CASSLAETQYF. The J gene is TRBJ2-5, the V gene TRBV5-1; no firm D call. CDR3 size: 11 residues. Looked up from germline, CDR1 is SGHRS and CDR2 is YFSETQ.

This clonotype turned up a few times. The chain combines TRBV5-5 with TRBJ2-7; D remains unclear. Germline V gene sequence: CDR1 SGHKS, CDR2 YYEKEE (reference sequence). Trimming pared 3 bases from V and 3 bases from J, leaving 16 bases between. This CDR3 contains 15 residues. CDR3 protein: CASSSKMDGDYEQYF. The CDR3, as DNA: TGTGCCAGCAGCTCAAAGATGGACGGCGACTACGAGCAGTACTTC.

In its sample, this clonotype was seen many times. This chain uses TRBV12-3 or TRBV12-4 with TRBJ1-1; D might be TRBD1 (5 bases). The CDR3 is 14 amino acids. The germline V and J ends were trimmed by 7 bases and 1 base, with 13 bases remaining between them. The CDR3 is CASTLGLTNTEAFF. DNA for the CDR3: TGTGCCAGCACCCTGGGACTGACGAACACTGAAGCTTTCTTT.

This clonotype was found many times. The genes are TRBV27 and TRBJ2-2; TRBD1 or TRBD2 may be the D gene (5 bases each). Trimming stripped 5 bases from V and 2 bases from J, with 9 bases between. Germline V gives CDR1 MNHEY, CDR2 SMNVEV (reference sequence). This CDR3 is built from 14 residues. CDR3 residues: CASSTGANTGELFF. The CDR3 DNA reads as TGTGCCAGCAGTACCGGGGCAAACACCGGGGAGCTGTTTTTT.

The V gene is TRBV15, the J gene TRBJ2-2; D gene uncertain. V was clipped by 1 base and J by 0 bases, with 6 bases between them. This CDR3 has 15 residues. Germline CDR1 LNHNV, CDR2 YYDKDF (reference sequence). In nucleotides, the CDR3 is TGTGCCACCAGCAGAGGCAGGACGAACACCGGGGAGCTGTTTTTT. Translating it yields CATSRGRTNTGELFF.

The genes are TRBV5-1 and TRBJ2-1, with TRBD1 as a possible D gene (6 bases). Germline lookup yields CDR1 SGHRS and CDR2 YFSETQ. There are 14 residues in the CDR3. Trimming took off 6 bases at V and 6 bases at J, with 16 bases between the two ends. CDR3: CASIEQGPGNEQFF. CDR3 DNA: TGCGCCAGCATCGAACAGGGTCCGGGCAATGAGCAGTTCTTC.

The chain joins TRBV27 to TRBJ2-7; D is possibly TRBD2 (5 bases). V shed 5 bases and J shed 2 bases, with 13 bases lying between them. The CDR3 has 14 residues. Germline CDR1 and CDR2: MNHEY and SMNVEV (reference sequence). Here the CDR3 DNA reads TGTGCCAGCAGTCCCTCGGGGTCGGCCTACGAGCAGTACTTC. Protein product: CASSPSGSAYEQYF.